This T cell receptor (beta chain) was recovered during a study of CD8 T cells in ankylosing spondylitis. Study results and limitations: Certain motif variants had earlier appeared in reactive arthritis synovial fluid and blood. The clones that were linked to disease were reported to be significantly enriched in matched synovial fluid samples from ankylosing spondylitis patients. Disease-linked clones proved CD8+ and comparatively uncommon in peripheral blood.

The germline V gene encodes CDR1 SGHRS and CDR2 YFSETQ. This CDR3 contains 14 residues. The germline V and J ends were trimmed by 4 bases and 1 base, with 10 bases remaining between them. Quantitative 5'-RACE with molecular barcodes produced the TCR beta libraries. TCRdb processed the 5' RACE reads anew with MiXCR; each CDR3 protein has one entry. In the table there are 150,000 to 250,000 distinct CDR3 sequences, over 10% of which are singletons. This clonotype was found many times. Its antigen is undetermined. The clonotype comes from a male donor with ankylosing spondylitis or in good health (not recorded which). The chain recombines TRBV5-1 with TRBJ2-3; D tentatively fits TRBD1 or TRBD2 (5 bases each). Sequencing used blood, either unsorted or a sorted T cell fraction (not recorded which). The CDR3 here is CASSPGTGTDTQYF. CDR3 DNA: TGCGCCAGCAGCCCTGGGACCGGCACAGATACGCAGTATTTT.